A few counts support the clone carrying this T cell receptor beta chain. This sample is drawn from a study of beta chain features in type 1 diabetes. CDR3 length equals 15 residues. Germline V CDR1 and CDR2: LNHDA, SQIVND (reference sequence). With 8 bases clipped from V and 2 bases from J, the junction kept 6 bases outside the gene matches. cDNA synthesis used the whole RNA isolate, giving expressed TCRB sequences. Assay: immunoSEQ multiplex PCR; the TCRdb copy retains only in-frame clones and omits some. This table has a few hundred thousand clones, 12% to 15% appearing once. The sequence was collected from a man younger than 40 in good health. The V and J genes are TRBV19 and TRBJ2-2; 9 positions agree with TRBD2. The sequencing sample was made of central memory CD4+ T cells from blood. DNA for the CDR3: TGTGCCAGTTGCTTAGCGGGGGTCAACACCGGGGAGCTGTTTTTT. This gives the protein CASCLAGVNTGELFF.